What follows is one T cell receptor beta chain and its context. Time point indicated: healthy volunteer bleed at 6 weeks. The starting material, unfractionated whole blood, was used for total RNA extraction. TCRdb re-called the RACE reads with MiXCR, one entry per CDR3 protein. The table records 65,000 or so distinct CDR3 sequences, roughly 6.6% of them present only once. The data were obtained in a study of human T cells and chemical hapten exposure. V was clipped by 1 base and J by 0 bases, with 10 bases between them. Per the germline V gene, CDR1 is SEHNR and CDR2 is FQNEAQ (reference sequence). This CDR3 has 16 amino acids.

The receptor's source is a female donor in good health. Some clones in this sample may be carry-over from other donors' samples. Sequenced input: whole blood. This rearrangement joins TRBV7-9 to TRBJ1-3; D remains unclear. The CDR3 bases are TGTGCCAGCAGCTTAGTTCAGGCCCTCTCTGGAAACACCATATATTTT. It translates to CASSLVQALSGNTIYF. The full variable domain, with the rest looked up from reference TRBV7-9 and TRBJ1-3, is DTGVSQNPRHKITKRGQNVTFRCDPISEHNRLYWYRQTLGQGPEFLTYFQNEAQLEKSRLLSDRFSAERPKGSFSTLEIQRTEQGDSAMYLCASSLVQALSGNTIYFGEGSWLTVV.